Here is one T cell receptor beta chain with its context. Germline V CDR1 and CDR2: MNHNY, SVGAGI (reference sequence). This CDR3 spans 15 amino acids. V trimming: 2 bases; J trimming: 3 bases; junction bases outside the gene matches: 0. The data were taken from a study of cytomegalovirus exposure and HLA in healthy donors. Study as a whole: Around 86 million unique TCRs, all from HLA-typed donors, were included in an early release of the data.

The study ran its PCR with 60 Vbeta and 13 Jbeta primers. The protocol was immunoSEQ multiplex PCR, while the TCRdb copy is restricted to in-frame clones and leaves out a portion. The sample features under 150,000 clones, with 1.5% to 2.5% in its top ten. The chain links TRBV6-6 to TRBJ2-1, with TRBD2 matching over 11 bases. This clonotype was obtained from an older woman in good health and CMV-seronegative. Sequenced material: PBMCs. This CDR3 is CASSYGLAGYNEQFF. Written as DNA, the CDR3 is TGTGCCAGCAGTTACGGACTAGCGGGCTACAATGAGCAGTTCTTC.